This TCR beta chain was captured in a study of identical twins. Points from the study as a whole: Among monozygotic twins, out-of-frame TCR alpha sharing exceeded what models predicted.

About this clonotype itself: The target antigen is unknown.

TCRdb reanalysed the 5' RACE reads using MiXCR and keeps one entry per CDR3 protein. The sample contains 450,000 or so distinct CDR3 sequences, more than 20% of which appear only once. These data also featured in a second study, about T cells expressing NK-cell markers. That paper notes: About 6 donors had dominant NKG2C+ clonotypes that comprised about 1.0-7.5% of their CD8+ T cells.

This sequence was found in a woman in her late teens or twenties in good health. The specimen was CD4+ T cells sorted from blood.

The CDR3 DNA sequence: TGTGCCAGCGGACCCGGGACTAGATTCGGGGGGAACACCGGGGAGCTGTTTTTT. As protein: CASGPGTRFGGNTGELFF. The chain is built from TRBV5-4 and TRBJ2-2, with 8 bases matching TRBD2. The CDR3 contains 18 residues. The V segment lost 7 bases and the J segment 1 base; nucleotides outside the gene matches: 15. Germline-derived CDR1 and CDR2 are SGHNT and YYREEE (reference sequence).